The next 26 T cell receptor beta chains were all read from a single sample in a study of PD-L1 blockade in urothelial cancer. Assay: immunoSEQ multiplex PCR; the TCRdb copy retains only in-frame clones and omits some. The sample lists about 50,000 clones, 87% occurring once. Time point of the sample: pretreatment peripheral blood. The sample here was PBMCs, taken around atezolizumab (anti-PD-L1) treatment. These receptors all come from a woman aged 55-70 years with urothelial cancer.

V gene TRBV18 combines with J gene TRBJ1-1, with 7 bases that match TRBD1. CDR3 size: 14 residues. Germline V gene data show CDR1 as KGHSH and CDR2 as LQKENI. Trimming cost V 7 bases and J 9 bases; bases outside gene matches: 14. CDR3 DNA sequence: TGTGCCAGCTACGTTGGCGGGACAGAAAGAAAAGCTTTCTTT. Protein sequence: CASYVGGTERKAFF.

The chain uses TRBV4-3 and TRBJ2-3, with 8 bases matching TRBD2. The CDR3 has 16 amino acids. V trimming: 1 base; J trimming: 4 bases; junction bases outside the gene matches: 7. Germline lookup yields CDR1 LGHNA and CDR2 YSLEER. The CDR3 protein is CASSQVGSSGADTQYF. The CDR3 DNA is TGCGCCAGCAGCCAAGTAGGCAGTAGCGGGGCAGATACGCAGTATTTT.

This chain uses TRBV7-8 with TRBJ2-5, with TRBD1 identical over 8 bases. Trimming cost V 5 bases and J 5 bases; bases outside gene matches: 7. The CDR3 length is 14 residues. Germline-derived CDR1 and CDR2 are SGHVS and FQNEAQ. CDR3 protein: CASSHSGGEETQYF. The CDR3 coding sequence is TGTGCCAGCAGCCATTCAGGGGGCGAGGAGACCCAGTACTTC.

J is TRBJ2-2 and V is TRBV7-2, with D possibly matching TRBD2 (6 bases). V was pared by 3 bases and J by 0 bases, with 11 bases between. Germline CDR1 is SGHTA and CDR2 is FQGNSA. This CDR3 is 16 amino acids long. The CDR3 sequence: CASSFLGGTNTGELFF. CDR3 sequence (DNA): TGTGCCAGCAGCTTCCTCGGCGGGACGAACACCGGGGAGCTGTTTTTT.

The chain has TRBV7-2 and TRBJ2-4; TRBD2 agrees at 7 bases. The ends lost 1 base at V and 3 bases at J; junction bases unmatched: 3. The CDR3 contains 15 residues. Germline V gene sequence: CDR1 SGHTA, CDR2 FQGNSA. CDR3 nucleotide sequence: TGTGCCAGCAGCTTAGGGGGGGGAAACAAAAACATTCAGTACTTC. It yields the protein CASSLGGGNKNIQYF.

The chain carries TRBV5-1 and TRBJ1-2; D not resolved. This CDR3 is built from 10 residues. Germline CDR1 is SGHRS and CDR2 is YFSETQ. Trimming pared 3 bases from V and 6 bases from J, leaving 3 bases between. CDR3 region: CASSSHGYTF. Written as DNA, the CDR3 is TGCGCCAGCAGCTCTCATGGCTACACCTTC.

The chain recombines TRBV23-1 with TRBJ2-1; TRBD2 matches 7 bases. TRBV23-1 is assigned to the ORF class and has an uncertain function. Losses at the gene ends were 1 base for V and 9 bases for J; bases not matched to a gene: 12. This CDR3 is 16 amino acids long. The CDR3 protein is CASSQYRDYHRGEQFF. Here the CDR3 DNA reads TGCGCCAGCAGTCAATACCGGGACTACCACCGAGGTGAGCAGTTCTTC.

This chain links TRBV23-1 with TRBJ2-1, with TRBD2 as a possible D gene (6 bases). TRBV23-1 counts as an open reading frame of uncertain function. This CDR3 is 18 amino acids long. Deletions cut 1 base from V and 1 base from J, with 17 bases between. CDR3 nucleotides: TGCGCCAGCAGTCAATATCAGGGAGGTACGTGGTCCTACAATGAGCAGTTCTTC. It codes for CASSQYQGGTWSYNEQFF.

The chain employs TRBV29-1 and TRBJ2-1; maybe TRBD1 (5 bases). Germline CDR1 and CDR2: SQVTM and ANQGSEA. This CDR3 contains 10 residues. Trimming took 6 bases from V and 9 from J, leaving 9 bases between them. The CDR3 protein is CSVQGSEQFF. As DNA, the CDR3 is TGCAGCGTCCAGGGTAGTGAGCAGTTCTTC.

The V gene is TRBV5-4, the J gene TRBJ2-2, with D maybe TRBD2 (5 bases). In germline, CDR1 is SGHNT, CDR2 YYREEE (reference sequence). The CDR3 is 16 residues long. Trimming pared 0 bases from V and 5 bases from J, leaving 14 bases between. The CDR3, as DNA: TGTGCCAGCAGCTTGGATGCAGCGGCCAGGACCGGGGAGCTGTTTTTT. Protein: CASSLDAAARTGELFF.

This clone was seen just once. The genes are TRBV2 and TRBJ2-3; 9 bases agree with TRBD2. The V and J ends lost 3 bases and 8 bases, in that order; junction bases with no gene match: 9. CDR3 length equals 15 residues. CDR1 and CDR2 (germline): SNHLY, FYNNEI. The CDR3 DNA reads as TGTGCCAGCAGTGATTTAGCGGGAGTATTTTCTACGCAGTATTTT. It specifies CASSDLAGVFSTQYF. Complete variable domain (other parts from reference TRBV2 and TRBJ2-3): EPEVTQTPSHQVTQMGQEVILRCVPISNHLYFYWYRQILGQKVEFLVSFYNNEISEKSEIFDDQFSVERPDGSNFTLKIRSTKLEDSAMYFCASSDLAGVFSTQYFGPGTRLTVL.

The chain joins TRBV28 to TRBJ1-2; TRBD1 agrees at 7 bases. The germline V gene has CDR1 MDHEN and CDR2 SYDVKM. The CDR3 covers 15 residues. After removal of 5 bases from V and 8 bases from J, the junction contained 14 bases not matched to a gene. CDR3 DNA sequence: TGTGCCAGCAGTCAACAGGGGCCAGGAGCAGGGGGCTACACCTTC. This translates into CASSQQGPGAGGYTF.

This clone was picked up one time. The V gene is TRBV29-1, the J gene TRBJ1-2; D is perhaps TRBD1 (5 bases). The CDR3 loop spans 11 amino acids. The germline V and J ends were trimmed by 6 bases and 3 bases, with 8 bases remaining between them. Germline CDR1 SQVTM, CDR2 ANQGSEA. This CDR3 reads CSVGGDYGYTF. As DNA, the CDR3 is TGCAGCGTGGGGGGAGACTATGGCTACACCTTC.

The V and J genes are TRBV5-1 and TRBJ2-6; D is ambiguous. Germline assignment: CDR1 SGHRS and CDR2 YFSETQ. This CDR3 comprises 16 residues. V dropped 3 bases and J dropped 0 bases, with 10 bases sitting between them. CDR3 in amino acids: CASSSQTPSGANVLTF. In nucleotides, the CDR3 is TGCGCCAGCAGCTCCCAAACACCCTCTGGGGCCAACGTCCTGACTTTC. The full variable domain, rest sourced from reference TRBV5-1 and TRBJ2-6, is KAGVTQTPRYLIKTRGQQVTLSCSPISGHRSVSWYQQTPGQGLQFLFEYFSETQRNKGNFPGRFSGRQFSNSRSEMNVSTLELGDSALYLCASSSQTPSGANVLTFGAGSRLTVL.

The chain recombines TRBV5-1 with TRBJ1-3, with D uncertain. V was pared by 0 bases and J by 4 bases, with 5 bases between. CDR1 SGHRS and CDR2 YFSETQ come from the germline V gene. The CDR3 consists of 13 residues. CDR3 coding DNA: TGCGCCAGCAGCTTGGATCAGGGAAACACCATATATTTT. Translated: CASSLDQGNTIYF.

The chain joins TRBV2 to TRBJ2-3, with a weak D call TRBD2 (5 bases). Germline CDR1 is SNHLY and CDR2 is FYNNEI. The CDR3 covers 12 residues. V was shortened by 8 bases and J by 6 bases, with 12 bases between the two germline ends. CDR3 DNA: TGTGCCAGCGTGAGGGATGGGGATACGCAGTATTTT. Translation gives CASVRDGDTQYF.

The V and J genes are TRBV19 and TRBJ2-2, with D possibly being TRBD2 (6 bases). The CDR3 is 17 amino acids. Trimming took off 6 bases at V and 5 bases at J, with 22 bases between the two ends. From germline, CDR1 is LNHDA and CDR2 SQIVND (reference sequence). CDR3 in amino acids: CASRPGAGLEKTGELFF. In DNA form, the CDR3 reads TGTGCCAGTAGACCTGGGGCGGGGCTAGAAAAAACCGGGGAGCTGTTTTTT.

This rearrangement joins TRBV27 to TRBJ1-6; 7 bases are a match to TRBD1. CDR1 and CDR2 (germline): MNHEY, SMNVEV (reference sequence). CDR3 size: 15 residues. With V trimmed by 2 bases and J by 7 bases, 5 bases remained unmatched. The CDR3 region has the DNA TGTGCCAGCAGTTTAGATGAGGGGGCGAATTCACCCCTCCACTTT. Amino acids: CASSLDEGANSPLHF.

The CDR3 DNA follows: TGTGCCAGCAGTGGGTATCAAGCGGGAGGGCCAGAGGAGGACGAGCAGTACTTC. Translating gives CASSGYQAGGPEEDEQYF. The chain joins TRBV28 to TRBJ2-7, with 10 bases identical to TRBD2. This CDR3 is 18 amino acids long. Trimming cost V 5 bases and J 5 bases; bases outside gene matches: 18. Germline values: CDR1 MDHEN, CDR2 SYDVKM.

V and J are TRBV4-3 and TRBJ2-7; the match to TRBD1 covers 11 bases. The germline V gene encodes CDR1 LGHNA and CDR2 YSLEER. V lost 1 base and J lost 7; bases outside the gene matches: 3. This CDR3 has 14 amino acids. The CDR3 sequence: CASSQGTGGWEQYF. CDR3 DNA: TGCGCCAGCAGCCAAGGGACAGGGGGCTGGGAGCAGTACTTC.

The V and J genes are TRBV5-6 and TRBJ2-2, with 9 bases matching TRBD2. Per the germline V gene, CDR1 is SGHDT and CDR2 is YYEEEE. This CDR3 spans 16 amino acids. The J segment lost 6 bases and the V segment lost 1 base, leaving 7 bases of the junction unmatched. CDR3 amino acids: CASSLFAGGPPGELFF. CDR3 DNA: TGTGCCAGCAGCTTGTTTGCGGGAGGGCCTCCCGGGGAGCTGTTTTTT.

This chain joins TRBV5-8 and TRBJ1-2; maybe TRBD1 (5 bases). Looked up from germline, CDR1 is SGHTS and CDR2 is YDEGEE. There are 15 residues in the CDR3. Trimming left V 1 base short and J 1 base short, with 11 bases between. CDR3 sequence (DNA): TGTGCCAGCAGCTTGCAGGGCGGGGGTAACTATGGCTACACCTTC. Translated, it gives CASSLQGGGNYGYTF.

The J gene is TRBJ1-5, the V gene TRBV2; D might be TRBD1 (6 bases). V was trimmed by 7 bases and J by 6 bases, leaving 19 bases between them. Germline V gives CDR1 SNHLY, CDR2 FYNNEI. The CDR3 runs to 15 residues. As DNA, the CDR3 is TGTGCCAGCACCATGGACAGTATGGTGGGTCAGCCCCAGCATTTT. Translation: CASTMDSMVGQPQHF.

The chain combines TRBV18 with TRBJ1-4; 9 bases map to TRBD1. This CDR3 has 15 amino acids. Trimming cost V 1 base and J 8 bases; bases outside gene matches: 5. CDR1 KGHSH and CDR2 LQKENI come from the germline V gene. In nucleotides, the CDR3 is TGTGCCAGCTCACCACGAGGGGACAGGGACGAAAAACTGTTTTTT. It translates to CASSPRGDRDEKLFF. Based on the CDR3 plus reference TRBV18 and TRBJ1-4, the full variable domain is NAGVMQNPRHLVRRRGQEARLRCSPMKGHSHVYWYRQLPEEGLKFMVYLQKENIIDESGMPKERFSAEFPKEGPSILRIQQVVRGDSAAYFCASSPRGDRDEKLFFGSGTQLSVL.

On this clone itself: One end of the junction does not line up with germline, which may come from a read error. This chain joins TRBV2 and TRBJ1-1, with unresolved D. From germline, CDR1 is SNHLY and CDR2 FYNNEI. The CDR3 covers 14 residues. Written as DNA, the CDR3 is TGTGCCAGCAGCGAAGACGGGGTAAACACTGAAGCTTTCTTT. Amino acid sequence: CASSEDGVNTEAFF.

This chain connects TRBV5-1 to TRBJ2-5; TRBD1 aligns across 7 bases. The length of the CDR3 is 15 residues. V lost 0 bases to trimming and J lost 5 bases; unmatched junction nucleotides: 7. Germline CDR1 SGHRS, CDR2 YFSETQ. CDR3 nucleotide sequence: TGCGCCAGCAGCTTGGGTTACAAGGGGGCCGAGACCCAGTACTTC. Protein: CASSLGYKGAETQYF. The variable domain in full, with the rest retrieved from reference TRBV5-1 and TRBJ2-5, is KAGVTQTPRYLIKTRGQQVTLSCSPISGHRSVSWYQQTPGQGLQFLFEYFSETQRNKGNFPGRFSGRQFSNSRSEMNVSTLELGDSALYLCASSLGYKGAETQYFGPGTRLLVL.